This T cell receptor beta chain appears in the sequencing data of a study of cytomegalovirus exposure and HLA in healthy donors. Primers for the PCR totalled 60 Vbeta and 13 Jbeta. Assay: immunoSEQ multiplex PCR; the TCRdb copy retains only in-frame clones and omits some. The sample contains under 110,000 clones, roughly two thirds of which appear only once. Germline values: CDR1 MNHEY, CDR2 SMNVEV (reference sequence). V was trimmed by 1 base and J by 9 bases, leaving 22 bases between them. The CDR3 contains 17 residues. The sequence was obtained from a female donor in good health and CMV-seronegative. The V gene is TRBV27, the J gene TRBJ2-1; perhaps TRBD1 as D (5 bases). The specimen sequenced was PBMCs. The CDR3 is CASSLYPGPWGWGEQFF. DNA for the CDR3: TGTGCCAGCAGTTTATACCCAGGGCCTTGGGGATGGGGTGAGCAGTTCTTC.